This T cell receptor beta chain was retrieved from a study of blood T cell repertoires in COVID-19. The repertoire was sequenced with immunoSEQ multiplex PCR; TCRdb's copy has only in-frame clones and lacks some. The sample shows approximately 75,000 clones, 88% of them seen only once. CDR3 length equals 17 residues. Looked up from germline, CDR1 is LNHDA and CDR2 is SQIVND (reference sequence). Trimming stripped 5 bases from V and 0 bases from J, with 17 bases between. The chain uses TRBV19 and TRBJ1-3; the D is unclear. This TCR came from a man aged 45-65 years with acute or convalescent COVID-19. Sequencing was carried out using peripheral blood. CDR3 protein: CASSLIGRGNSGNTIYF. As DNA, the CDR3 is TGTGCCAGTAGTCTAATAGGACGGGGAAACTCTGGAAACACCATATATTTT.